The 9 T cell receptor beta chains given below trace back to one sample, sequenced in a study of breast tumors, draining lymph nodes, adjacent tissues (dated by TCRdb to between 2015 and 2016). Lymph node samples were obtained from the axillary draining lymph nodes of breast cancer patients. The library came from multiplex PCR. Sequencing used an Illumina HiSeq 2000. The public sequencing data were trimmed at Q25 with fastp and processed into clonotypes with MiXCR by TCRdb, which kept only in-frame beta chains. Under each unique CDR3 protein, matching rows form one entry showing the most common genes and DNA. The sample table holds approximately 200,000 distinct CDR3 sequences, of which 25% to 40% were seen once. Roughly 4.3% of the sample goes to the ten largest clones. Sequencing was carried out using axillary lymph node tissue. The receptor source for this set is a female donor with breast cancer. Some clones in this sample may be carry-over from other donors' samples.

This clonotype was counted many times. CDR3 nucleotide sequence: TGTGCCAGCAGTTTAGGGAGTTCCTTTAACTATGGCTACACCTTC. This translates into CASSLGSSFNYGYTF. This chain uses TRBV12-3 or TRBV12-4 with TRBJ1-2; D unresolved. CDR3 length: 15 amino acids. V dropped 1 base and J dropped 1 base, with 10 bases sitting between them.

The chain carries TRBV20-1 and TRBJ1-1; D is undetermined. V was cut by 4 bases and J by 1 base, with 4 bases left in between. CDR3 length equals 11 residues. Germline CDR1 reads DFQATT; CDR2 reads SNEGSKA (reference sequence). The CDR3 sequence: CSAMGNTEAFF. The CDR3 bases are TGCAGTGCTATGGGGAACACTGAAGCTTTCTTT.

Comment on this clonotype: This may be a read error, as it is one base from a much larger clone. The chain joins TRBV11-2 to TRBJ2-5; TRBD1 is a possible D gene (6 bases). Germline loops: CDR1 SGHAT, CDR2 FQNNGV. Trimming pared 6 bases from V and 7 bases from J, leaving 15 bases between. CDR3 length: 13 amino acids. The CDR3 sequence: CASSQDLGATQYF. The CDR3 nucleotides are TGTGCCAGCAGTCAGGACCTGGGGGCGACCCAGTACTTC.

This clonotype was counted at least ten times. The chain couples TRBV20-1 to TRBJ1-4; D is unclear. The CDR3 is 13 amino acids. The V end lost 4 bases, the J end lost 7 bases, and 13 bases lay between the germline ends. Germline loops: CDR1 DFQATT, CDR2 SNEGSKA (reference sequence). The CDR3 is CSAKNWRGEKLFF. CDR3 sequence (DNA): TGCAGTGCTAAGAACTGGCGCGGTGAAAAACTGTTTTTT.

This clonotype appeared many times. J is TRBJ2-5 and V is TRBV2; D is unresolved. Germline values: CDR1 SNHLY, CDR2 FYNNEI. Trimming stripped 0 bases from V and 5 bases from J, with 7 bases between. CDR3 size: 13 residues. CDR3 coding DNA: TGTGCCAGCAGTGAAGCGCTTAGGGAGACCCAGTACTTC. Translating it yields CASSEALRETQYF. The variable domain in full, with the rest retrieved from reference TRBV2 and TRBJ2-5, is EPEVTQTPSHQVTQMGQEVILRCVPISNHLYFYWYRQILGQKVEFLVSFYNNEISEKSEIFDDQFSVERPDGSNFTLKIRSTKLEDSAMYFCASSEALRETQYFGPGTRLLVL.

The table lists this clonotype with a few counts. J is TRBJ2-2 and V is TRBV4-3; TRBD2 agrees at 9 bases. The V gene end was trimmed by 3 bases and the J gene end by 2 bases; junction bases not matched to a gene: 10. CDR3 length: 18 amino acids. Per the germline V gene, CDR1 is LGHNA and CDR2 is YSLEER. The CDR3 DNA is TGCGCCAGCAGCCACGAGCCTTCCGGGACTAGCAACACCGGGGAGCTGTTTTTT. Its translation: CASSHEPSGTSNTGELFF.

The V call is TRBV7-2, the J call TRBJ2-2, with no clear D. V was shortened by 5 bases and J by 6 bases, with 10 bases between the two germline ends. The CDR3 sequence is 13 residues long. The germline V gene has CDR1 SGHTA and CDR2 FQGNSA. The CDR3 loop reads CASSPRSPGELFF. The CDR3 bases are TGTGCCAGCAGCCCCCGTAGCCCCGGGGAGCTGTTTTTT.

This clonotype has at least ten counts. The chain combines TRBV20-1 with TRBJ2-3, with D possibly being TRBD1 (5 bases). Per germline, CDR1 DFQATT and CDR2 SNEGSKA (reference sequence). Trimming took off 4 bases at V and 1 base at J, with 15 bases between the two ends. The CDR3 has 15 residues. This chain's CDR3 is CSATRALSGTDTQYF. In nucleotides, the CDR3 is TGCAGTGCTACCAGGGCCCTCAGCGGCACAGATACGCAGTATTTT.

This clonotype was counted many times. V gene TRBV10-3 combines with J gene TRBJ2-7; D remains unclear. The CDR3 loop spans 13 amino acids. Germline CDR1 and CDR2: ENHRY and SYGVKD. V lost 4 bases to trimming and J lost 2 bases, with 9 bases between them. CDR3 DNA sequence: TGTGCCATCAGTGTTGCGGTCACCTACGAGCAGTACTTC. Residues: CAISVAVTYEQYF.